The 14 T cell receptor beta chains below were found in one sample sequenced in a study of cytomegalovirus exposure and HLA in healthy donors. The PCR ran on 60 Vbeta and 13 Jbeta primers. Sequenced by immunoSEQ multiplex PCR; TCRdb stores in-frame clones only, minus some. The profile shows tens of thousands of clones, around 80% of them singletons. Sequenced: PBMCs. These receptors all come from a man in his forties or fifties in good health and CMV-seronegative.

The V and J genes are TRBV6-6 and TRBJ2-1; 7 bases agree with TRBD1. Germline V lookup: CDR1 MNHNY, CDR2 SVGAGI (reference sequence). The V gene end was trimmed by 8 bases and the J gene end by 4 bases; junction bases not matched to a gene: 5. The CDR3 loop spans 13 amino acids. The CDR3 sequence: CASGTGDYNEQFF. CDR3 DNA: TGTGCCAGCGGAACAGGGGATTACAATGAGCAGTTCTTC.

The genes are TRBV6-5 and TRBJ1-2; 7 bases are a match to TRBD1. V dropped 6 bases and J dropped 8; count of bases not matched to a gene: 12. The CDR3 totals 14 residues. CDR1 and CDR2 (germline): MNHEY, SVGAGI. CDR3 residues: CASSPKDRVRGYTF. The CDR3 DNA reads TGTGCCAGCAGCCCTAAAGACAGGGTGAGGGGCTACACCTTC.

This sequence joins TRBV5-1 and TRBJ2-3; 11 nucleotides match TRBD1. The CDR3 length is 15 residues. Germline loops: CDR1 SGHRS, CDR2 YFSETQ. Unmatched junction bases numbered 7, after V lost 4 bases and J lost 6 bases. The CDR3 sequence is CASSRTGGAADTQYF. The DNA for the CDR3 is TGCGCCAGCAGCAGGACAGGGGGCGCCGCCGATACGCAGTATTTT.

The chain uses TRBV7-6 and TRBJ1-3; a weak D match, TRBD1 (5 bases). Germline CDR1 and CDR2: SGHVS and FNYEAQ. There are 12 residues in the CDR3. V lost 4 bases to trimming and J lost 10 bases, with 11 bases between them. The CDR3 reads CASSSSGWTIYF. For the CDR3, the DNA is TGTGCCAGCAGCTCGTCAGGGTGGACCATATATTTT. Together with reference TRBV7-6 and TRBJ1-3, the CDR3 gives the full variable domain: GAGVSQSPRYKVTKRGQDVALRCDPISGHVSLYWYRQALGQGPEFLTYFNYEAQQDKSGLPNDRFSAERPEGSISTLTIQRTEQRDSAMYRCASSSSGWTIYFGEGSWLTVV.

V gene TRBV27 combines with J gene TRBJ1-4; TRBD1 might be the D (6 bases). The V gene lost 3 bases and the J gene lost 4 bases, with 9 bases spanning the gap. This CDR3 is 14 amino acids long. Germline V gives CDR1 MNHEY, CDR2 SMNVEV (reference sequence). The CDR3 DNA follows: TGTGCCAGCAGTTTTAGAGGGGGTAATGAAAAACTGTTTTTT. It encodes CASSFRGGNEKLFF.

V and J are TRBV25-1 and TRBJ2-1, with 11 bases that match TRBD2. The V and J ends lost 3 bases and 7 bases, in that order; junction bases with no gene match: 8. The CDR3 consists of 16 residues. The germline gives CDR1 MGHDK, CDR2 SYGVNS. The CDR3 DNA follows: TGTGCCAGCAGTGATTTTAGCGGGAGGGCCGGGAATGAGCAGTTCTTC. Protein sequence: CASSDFSGRAGNEQFF.

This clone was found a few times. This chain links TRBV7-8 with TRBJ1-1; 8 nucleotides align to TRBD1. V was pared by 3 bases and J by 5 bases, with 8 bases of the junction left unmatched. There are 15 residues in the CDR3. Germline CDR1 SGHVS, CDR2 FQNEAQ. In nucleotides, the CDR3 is TGTGCCAGCAGCTTCCCAGGGGGCAGAGAAACTGAAGCTTTCTTT. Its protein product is CASSFPGGRETEAFF.

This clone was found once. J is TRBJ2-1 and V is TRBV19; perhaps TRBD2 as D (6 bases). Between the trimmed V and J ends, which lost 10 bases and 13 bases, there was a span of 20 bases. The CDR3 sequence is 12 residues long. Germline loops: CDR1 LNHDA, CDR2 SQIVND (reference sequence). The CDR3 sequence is CATGQVGTPQFF. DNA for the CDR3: TGTGCCACTGGCCAGGTCGGGACTCCACAGTTCTTC.

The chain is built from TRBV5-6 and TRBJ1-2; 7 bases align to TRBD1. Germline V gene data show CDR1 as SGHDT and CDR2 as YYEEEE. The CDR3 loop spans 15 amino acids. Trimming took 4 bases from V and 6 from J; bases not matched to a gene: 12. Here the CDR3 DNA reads TGTGCCAGCAGCGCGGGGCGAGGGGGCGCGAATGGCTACACCTTC. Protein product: CASSAGRGGANGYTF.

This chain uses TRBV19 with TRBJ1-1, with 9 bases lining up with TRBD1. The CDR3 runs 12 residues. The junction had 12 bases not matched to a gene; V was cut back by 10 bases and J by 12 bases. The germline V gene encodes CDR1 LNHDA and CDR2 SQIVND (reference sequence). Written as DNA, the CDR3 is TGTGCCACTCAAAAACGGGACAGGGCAACTTTCTTT. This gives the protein CATQKRDRATFF.

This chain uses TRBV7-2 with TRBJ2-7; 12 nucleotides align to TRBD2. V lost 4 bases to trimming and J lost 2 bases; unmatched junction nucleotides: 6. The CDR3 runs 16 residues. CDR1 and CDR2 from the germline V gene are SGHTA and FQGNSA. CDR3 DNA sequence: TGTGCCAGCAGCTCAAGGACTAGCGGGGTGCCCTACGAGCAGTACTTC. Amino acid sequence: CASSSRTSGVPYEQYF.

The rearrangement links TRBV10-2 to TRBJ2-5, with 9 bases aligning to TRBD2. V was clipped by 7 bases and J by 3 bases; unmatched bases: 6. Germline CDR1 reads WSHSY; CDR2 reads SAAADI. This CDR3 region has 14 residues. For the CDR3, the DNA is TGCGCCAGCACACGAGCGGGGGGTAAAGAGACCCAGTACTTC. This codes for CASTRAGGKETQYF.

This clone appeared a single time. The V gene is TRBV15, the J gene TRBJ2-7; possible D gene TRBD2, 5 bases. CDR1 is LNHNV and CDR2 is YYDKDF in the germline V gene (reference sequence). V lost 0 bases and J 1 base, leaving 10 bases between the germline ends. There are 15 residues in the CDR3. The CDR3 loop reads CATSRDLGGSYEQYF. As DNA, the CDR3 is TGTGCCACCAGCAGAGATCTAGGAGGATCCTACGAGCAGTACTTC.

The CDR3 loop reads CASSSRSGLSLAIYF. Here the CDR3 DNA reads TGTGCCAGCAGTTCCCGGTCGGGACTCTCTCTTGCCATATATTTT. The genes are TRBV6-1 and TRBJ1-3, with D possibly being TRBD1 (5 bases). The CDR3 covers 15 residues. CDR1 and CDR2 from the germline V gene are MNHNS and SASEGT. Trimming pared 5 bases from V and 11 bases from J, leaving 22 bases between.